These 18 T cell receptor beta chains originate from one sample sequenced in a study of control samples from healthy donors and cancer patients. TCRdb keeps only in-frame clones here, not all; method: immunoSEQ multiplex PCR. The sample lists roughly 120,000 clones, about 92% seen once, with roughly 1.7% in the top ten. The sequenced sample was PBMCs. These receptors were collected from a man aged 50 or older with head and neck cancer.

The chain combines TRBV6-5 with TRBJ1-1; D may be TRBD1 (5 bases). The CDR3 contains 14 residues. The V end was cut by 6 bases, the J end by 0 bases, with 11 bases between. CDR1 and CDR2 from the germline V gene are MNHEY and SVGAGI. For the CDR3, the DNA is TGTGCCAGCAGCCGGACGGACATGAACACTGAAGCTTTCTTT. It is translated as CASSRTDMNTEAFF.

V usage is TRBV30 and J usage is TRBJ2-7; no reliable D call. This CDR3 is 12 amino acids long. Germline CDR1 is GTSNPN and CDR2 is SVGIG (reference sequence). Trimming cost V 5 bases and J 2 bases, with 10 bases left between them. The CDR3 region is CAWGRSPYEQYF. The CDR3 DNA reads as TGTGCCTGGGGCAGGAGTCCCTACGAGCAGTACTTC. Looking up the rest from reference TRBV30 and TRBJ2-7 gives the full variable domain: SQTIHQWPATLVQPVGSPLSLECTVEGTSNPNLYWYRQAAGRGLQLLFYSVGIGQISSEVPQNLSASRPQDRQFILSSKKLLLSDSGFYLCAWGRSPYEQYFGPGTRLTVT.

The chain links TRBV7-6 to TRBJ2-1, with 15 bases matching TRBD2. Germline V gene data show CDR1 as SGHVS and CDR2 as FNYEAQ. This CDR3 spans 20 amino acids. J lost 1 base, V lost 4 bases, and 11 bases had no gene match. The CDR3 sequence: CASSSLVSGTSGGSYNEQFF. DNA of the CDR3: TGTGCCAGCAGCTCCCTAGTGTCGGGGACTAGCGGGGGGTCCTACAATGAGCAGTTCTTC.

This clone was seen more than once but under ten times. The rearrangement joins TRBV5-1 to TRBJ2-7, with 7 bases fitting TRBD1. Germline CDR1 is SGHRS and CDR2 is YFSETQ. The CDR3 contains 14 residues. V was clipped by 0 bases and J by 3 bases; unmatched bases: 3. CDR3 DNA: TGCGCCAGCAGCTTGGAGCCAGGGGGCTACGAGCAGTACTTC. This encodes CASSLEPGGYEQYF.

The chain combines TRBV24-1 with TRBJ1-5, with D unresolved. The V gene's germline CDR1 is KGHDR and CDR2 SFDVKD. This CDR3 has 14 amino acids. V lost 2 bases to trimming and J lost 7 bases, with 11 bases between them. The CDR3 DNA is TGTGCCACCAGTGATTCTGACCCCGGGCAGCCCCAGCATTTT. Its protein is CATSDSDPGQPQHF.

The chain combines TRBV9 with TRBJ1-1; 9 nucleotides line up with TRBD1. Unmatched junction bases numbered 10, after V lost 3 bases and J lost 10 bases. Germline-derived CDR1 and CDR2 are SGDLS and YYNGEE. This CDR3 has 14 residues. CDR3 coding DNA: TGTGCCAGCAGCGGGGGACAGGGTTTCGTACGAGCTTTCTTT. Protein sequence: CASSGGQGFVRAFF.

The genes are TRBV5-1 and TRBJ2-2; TRBD1 might be the D (5 bases). The CDR3 has 15 amino acids. Germline V gene data show CDR1 as SGHRS and CDR2 as YFSETQ. V was trimmed by 0 bases and J by 4 bases, leaving 10 bases between them. CDR3 sequence: CASSLDRLPTGELFF. DNA of the CDR3: TGCGCCAGCAGCTTGGACAGGTTGCCCACCGGGGAGCTGTTTTTT. Full variable domain (rest looked up from reference TRBV5-1 and TRBJ2-2): KAGVTQTPRYLIKTRGQQVTLSCSPISGHRSVSWYQQTPGQGLQFLFEYFSETQRNKGNFPGRFSGRQFSNSRSEMNVSTLELGDSALYLCASSLDRLPTGELFFGEGSRLTVL.

This sequence joins TRBV5-4 and TRBJ1-4; 9 nucleotides match TRBD1. The CDR3 totals 17 residues. Germline-derived CDR1 and CDR2 are SGHNT and YYREEE (reference sequence). Losses at the gene ends were 4 bases for V and 5 bases for J; bases not matched to a gene: 12. DNA for the CDR3: TGTGCCAGCAGCCGTTCGACAGGGACAGGGCCCAATGAAAAACTGTTTTTT. Residues: CASSRSTGTGPNEKLFF. The full variable domain, rest sourced from reference TRBV5-4 and TRBJ1-4, is ETGVTQSPTHLIKTRGQQVTLRCSSQSGHNTVSWYQQALGQGPQFIFQYYREEENGRGNFPPRFSGLQFPNYSSELNVNALELDDSALYLCASSRSTGTGPNEKLFFGSGTQLSVL.

The chain has TRBV28 and TRBJ2-7; tentative D call: TRBD1 (6 bases). Per germline, CDR1 MDHEN and CDR2 SYDVKM. V was clipped by 5 bases and J by 6 bases, with 14 bases between them. CDR3 length: 13 residues. The CDR3 here is CASSSTGLREQYF. CDR3 in DNA: TGTGCCAGCAGTAGTACAGGGTTGCGCGAGCAGTACTTC. The whole variable domain, remainder taken from reference TRBV28 and TRBJ2-7, is DVKVTQSSRYLVKRTGEKVFLECVQDMDHENMFWYRQDPGLGLRLIYFSYDVKMKEKGDIPEGYSVSREKKERFSLILESASTNQTSMYLCASSSTGLREQYFGPGTRLTVT.

The gene calls are TRBV6-5 and TRBJ2-7, with D possibly called TRBD1 or TRBD2 (5 bases each). The CDR3 is 13 amino acids. Germline loops: CDR1 MNHEY, CDR2 SVGAGI. V was trimmed by 6 bases and J by 4 bases, leaving 13 bases between them. The CDR3 DNA reads as TGTGCCAGCAGGGGGGTCCAGGCTTACGAGCAGTACTTC. Its translation: CASRGVQAYEQYF.

This chain joins TRBV11-2 and TRBJ2-1; 12 bases are a match to TRBD2. CDR3 size: 18 residues. Germline values: CDR1 SGHAT, CDR2 FQNNGV. The junction had 13 bases not matched to a gene; V was cut back by 0 bases and J by 10 bases. This CDR3 reads CASSLDSASGGAWGEQFF. The CDR3 nucleotides read TGTGCCAGCAGCTTAGATTCCGCTAGCGGGGGGGCCTGGGGAGAGCAGTTCTTC.

The chain combines TRBV7-9 with TRBJ2-1; 7 positions agree with TRBD2. The V gene's germline CDR1 is SEHNR and CDR2 FQNEAQ (reference sequence). Germline trimming cut 2 bases from V and 6 bases from J; bases unmatched to any gene: 7. CDR3 size: 15 residues. CDR3 sequence reads: CASSLRAGVRNEQFF. The DNA for the CDR3 is TGTGCCAGCAGCTTAAGGGCGGGGGTTCGCAATGAGCAGTTCTTC.

This rearrangement joins TRBV3-1 (or the pseudogene TRBV3-2) to TRBJ1-1; D not certain. The germline V gene has CDR1 LGHDT and CDR2 YNNKEL (reference sequence). The CDR3 consists of 14 residues. V was clipped by 1 base and J by 1 base, with 7 bases between them. CDR3 nucleotide sequence: TGTGCCAGCAGCCAAGCCGGGGAGAACACTGAAGCTTTCTTT. Its translation: CASSQAGENTEAFF.

J is TRBJ1-5 and V is TRBV6-2 or TRBV6-3; D ambiguous. V dropped 5 bases and J dropped 0 bases, with 5 bases sitting between them. Germline CDR1 MNHEY, CDR2 SVGEGT. The CDR3 is made up of 13 amino acids. The CDR3 reads CASSQTSNQPQHF. The CDR3 region has the DNA TGTGCCAGCAGTCAGACTAGCAATCAGCCCCAGCATTTT.

The chain combines TRBV5-4 with TRBJ2-2, with TRBD2 identical over 8 bases. The length of the CDR3 is 17 residues. The ends lost 0 bases at V and 5 bases at J; junction bases unmatched: 9. Germline V gene lookup returns CDR1 SGHNT and CDR2 YYREEE (reference sequence). CDR3 DNA: TGTGCCAGCAGCTTGGATGGGCGGGGGGCGGAAACCGGGGAGCTGTTTTTT. Its protein is CASSLDGRGAETGELFF.

The rearrangement links TRBV5-5 to TRBJ2-1; no firm D call. Trimming pared 4 bases from V and 3 bases from J, leaving 14 bases between. The CDR3 is 15 amino acids. Per germline, CDR1 SGHKS and CDR2 YYEKEE (reference sequence). The CDR3 bases are TGTGCCAGCAGCCGATCCCTTACCCTCTACAATGAGCAGTTCTTC. Translated, it gives CASSRSLTLYNEQFF.

This chain joins TRBV27 and TRBJ1-2; TRBD1 is a possible D gene (6 bases). CDR1 is MNHEY and CDR2 is SMNVEV in the germline V gene (reference sequence). This CDR3 has 14 residues. Between the trimmed V and J ends, which lost 5 bases and 5 bases, there was a span of 15 bases. The chain's CDR3 is CASSRTVGGYGYTF. CDR3 bases: TGTGCCAGCAGTCGGACAGTGGGAGGTTATGGCTACACCTTC.

This clone was seen just once. The chain links TRBV30 to TRBJ2-3; D unclear. CDR3 length equals 15 residues. Germline loops: CDR1 GTSNPN, CDR2 SVGIG (reference sequence). The V gene lost 0 bases and the J gene lost 4 bases, with 14 bases spanning the gap. CDR3 loop: CAWSVRVSLPDTQYF. CDR3 DNA: TGTGCCTGGAGTGTACGGGTCAGTCTCCCAGATACGCAGTATTTT. Supplemented by reference TRBV30 and TRBJ2-3, the full variable domain reads SQTIHQWPATLVQPVGSPLSLECTVEGTSNPNLYWYRQAAGRGLQLLFYSVGIGQISSEVPQNLSASRPQDRQFILSSKKLLLSDSGFYLCAWSVRVSLPDTQYFGPGTRLTVL.